The rows below give T cell receptor beta chains drawn from one sample of a study of beta chain features in type 1 diabetes. TCRdb keeps only in-frame clones here, not all; method: immunoSEQ multiplex PCR. This table has 200,000 to 300,000 clones, approximately 11% appearing once. Sequenced material: naive CD4+ T cells from blood. The receptors derive from a man aged 30-40 years with type 1 diabetes. The conserved cysteine and the conserved F or W are not part of the CDR3 here.

v_gene,j_gene,len,CDR3aa
TRBV7-3,TRBJ2-2,13,ASSARTSGAGELF
TRBV5-4,TRBJ1-4,12,ASSFRGDDEKLF
TRBV27,TRBJ1-2,12,ASSLIAGAYGYT
TRBV7-2,TRBJ2-3,12,ASSSVTRLDTQY
TRBV6-5,TRBJ2-3,11,ASRRSLTDTQY
TRBV29-1,TRBJ2-1,13,SSEGKRGAINEQF
TRBV6-1,TRBJ2-5,12,ASRWGQIQETQY
TRBV4-2,TRBJ2-5,13,ASSQTSGGFETQY
TRBV5-1,TRBJ2-7,15,ASSLPRIFRDRGEQY
TRBV5-1,TRBJ2-7,12,ASSPERGAYEQY
TRBV29-1,TRBJ2-3,15,SDRSGLAGGRGDTQY
TRBV7-9,TRBJ1-6,10,ASSFNRGPLH
TRBV10-3,TRBJ2-3,12,ATLRDTSTDTQY
TRBV9,TRBJ2-1,12,ASSFAGFDNEQF
TRBV9,TRBJ2-1,13,ASSVESGGHNEQF
TRBV29-1,TRBJ2-5,13,SVAGGQGIQETQY
TRBV4-2,TRBJ1-5,13,ASSQPDRVNQPQH
TRBV9,TRBJ2-5,12,ASSVAGGQETQY
TRBV5-4,TRBJ1-1,11,ASTRTGNTEAF
TRBV18,TRBJ1-2,11,ASSPGQGNGYT
TRBV4-3,TRBJ1-2,15,ASSQDHQTGGWYGYT
TRBV9,TRBJ2-1,13,ASSPMNRVWYEQF
TRBV7-2,TRBJ2-7,12,ASTSQGATYEQY
TRBV2,TRBJ1-2,11,ATRDGGKDGYT
TRBV18,TRBJ2-3,13,ASSRTADATDTQY